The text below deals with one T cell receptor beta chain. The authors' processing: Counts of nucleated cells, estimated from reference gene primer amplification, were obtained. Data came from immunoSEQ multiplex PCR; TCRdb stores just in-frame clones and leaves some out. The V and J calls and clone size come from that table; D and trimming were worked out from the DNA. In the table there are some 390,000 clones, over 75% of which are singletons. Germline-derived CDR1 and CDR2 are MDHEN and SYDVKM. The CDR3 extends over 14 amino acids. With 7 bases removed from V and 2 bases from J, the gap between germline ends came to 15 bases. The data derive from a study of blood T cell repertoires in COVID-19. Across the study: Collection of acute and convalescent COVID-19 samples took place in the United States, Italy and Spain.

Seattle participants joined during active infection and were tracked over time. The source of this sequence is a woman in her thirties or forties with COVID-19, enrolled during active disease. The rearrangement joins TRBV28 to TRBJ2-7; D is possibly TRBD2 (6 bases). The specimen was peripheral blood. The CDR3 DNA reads TGTGCCAGCACCCTGGGTAGCGGCGCCTACGAGCAGTACTTC. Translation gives CASTLGSGAYEQYF.